The sample holds one count of the clone carrying this T cell receptor beta chain. The sample is drawn from a study of blood T cell repertoires in COVID-19. About the research overall: Samples of COVID-19 (acute and convalescent) were obtained from the United States, Italy and Spain.

Trimming left V 4 bases short and J 7 bases short, with 11 bases between. The CDR3 has 13 residues. Germline-derived CDR1 and CDR2 are LGHDT and YNNKEL (reference sequence). Authors' analysis steps: Reference gene primer amplification yielded estimated nucleated cell counts. Sequencing was performed with immunoSEQ multiplex PCR; in TCRdb, only in-frame clones are kept and a portion is missing. That table furnishes V, J and clone size, whereas the DNA furnished D and trimming. This sample carries about 160,000 clones, approximately 88% of them seen once, and the ten largest clones take around 3%. J is TRBJ1-5 and V is TRBV3-1 (or the pseudogene TRBV3-2); D gene uncertain. The source material was peripheral blood. The receptor's source is a man in his 60s with acute or convalescent COVID-19. The CDR3 DNA is TGTGCCAGCAGCCTAGGCGCGGGCCAGCCCCAGCATTTT. Residues: CASSLGAGQPQHF.